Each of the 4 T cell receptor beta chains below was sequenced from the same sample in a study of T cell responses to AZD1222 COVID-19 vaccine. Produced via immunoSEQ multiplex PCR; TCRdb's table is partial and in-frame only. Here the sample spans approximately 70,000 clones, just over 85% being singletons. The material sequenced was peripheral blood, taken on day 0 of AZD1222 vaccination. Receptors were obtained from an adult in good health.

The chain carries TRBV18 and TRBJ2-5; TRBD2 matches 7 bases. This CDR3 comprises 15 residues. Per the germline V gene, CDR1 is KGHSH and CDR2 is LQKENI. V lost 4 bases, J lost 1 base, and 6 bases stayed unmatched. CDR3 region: CASSQRGRPQETQYF. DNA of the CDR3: TGTGCCAGCTCACAGCGGGGACGGCCCCAAGAGACCCAGTACTTC. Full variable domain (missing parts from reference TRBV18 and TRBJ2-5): NAGVMQNPRHLVRRRGQEARLRCSPMKGHSHVYWYRQLPEEGLKFMVYLQKENIIDESGMPKERFSAEFPKEGPSILRIQQVVRGDSAAYFCASSQRGRPQETQYFGPGTRLLVL.

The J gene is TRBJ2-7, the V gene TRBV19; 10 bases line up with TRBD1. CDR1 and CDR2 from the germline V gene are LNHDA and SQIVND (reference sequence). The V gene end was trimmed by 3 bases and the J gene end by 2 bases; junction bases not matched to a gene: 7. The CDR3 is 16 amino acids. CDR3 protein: CASSILGQGVPYEQYF. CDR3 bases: TGTGCCAGTAGTATTTTAGGACAGGGGGTCCCCTACGAGCAGTACTTC. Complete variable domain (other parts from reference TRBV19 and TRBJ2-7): DGGITQSPKYLFRKEGQNVTLSCEQNLNHDAMYWYRQDPGQGLRLIYYSQIVNDFQKGDIAEGYSVSREKKESFPLTVTSAQKNPTAFYLCASSILGQGVPYEQYFGPGTRLTVT.

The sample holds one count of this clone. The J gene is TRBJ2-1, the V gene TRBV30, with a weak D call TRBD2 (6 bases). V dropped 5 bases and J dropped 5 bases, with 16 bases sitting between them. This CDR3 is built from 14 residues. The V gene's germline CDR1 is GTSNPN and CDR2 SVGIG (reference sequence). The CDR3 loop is CAWGAGLGDNEQFF. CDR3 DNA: TGTGCCTGGGGGGCGGGACTCGGCGACAATGAGCAGTTCTTC. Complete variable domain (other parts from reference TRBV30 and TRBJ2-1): SQTIHQWPATLVQPVGSPLSLECTVEGTSNPNLYWYRQAAGRGLQLLFYSVGIGQISSEVPQNLSASRPQDRQFILSSKKLLLSDSGFYLCAWGAGLGDNEQFFGPGTRLTVL.

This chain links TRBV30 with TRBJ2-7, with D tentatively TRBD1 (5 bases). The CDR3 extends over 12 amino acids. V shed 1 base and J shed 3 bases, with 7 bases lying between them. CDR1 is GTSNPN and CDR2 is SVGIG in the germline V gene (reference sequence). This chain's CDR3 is CAWSGDSYEQYF. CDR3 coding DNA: TGTGCCTGGAGTGGCGACAGCTACGAGCAGTACTTC.